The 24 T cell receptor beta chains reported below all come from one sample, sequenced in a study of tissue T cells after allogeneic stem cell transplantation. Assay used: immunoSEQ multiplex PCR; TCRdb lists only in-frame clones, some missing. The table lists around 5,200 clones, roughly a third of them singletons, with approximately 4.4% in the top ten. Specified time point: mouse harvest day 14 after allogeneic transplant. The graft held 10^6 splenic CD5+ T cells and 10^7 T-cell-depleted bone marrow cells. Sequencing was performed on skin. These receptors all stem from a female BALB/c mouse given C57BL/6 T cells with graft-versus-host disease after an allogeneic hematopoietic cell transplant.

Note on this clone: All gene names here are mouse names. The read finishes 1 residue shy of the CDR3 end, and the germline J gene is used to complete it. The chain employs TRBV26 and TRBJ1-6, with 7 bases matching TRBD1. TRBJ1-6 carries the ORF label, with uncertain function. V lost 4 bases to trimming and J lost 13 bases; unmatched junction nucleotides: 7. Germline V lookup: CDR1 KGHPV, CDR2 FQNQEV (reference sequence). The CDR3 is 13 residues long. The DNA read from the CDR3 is TGTGCCAGCAGTCGGGACAGAAAATTCCCCCTCTAC. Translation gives CASSRDRKFPLY. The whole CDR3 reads CASSRDRKFPLYF.

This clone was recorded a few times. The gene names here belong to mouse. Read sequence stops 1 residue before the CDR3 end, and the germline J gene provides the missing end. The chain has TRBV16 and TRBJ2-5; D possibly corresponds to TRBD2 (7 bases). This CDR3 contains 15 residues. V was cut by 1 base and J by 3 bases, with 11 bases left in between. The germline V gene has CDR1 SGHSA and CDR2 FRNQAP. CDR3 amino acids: CASSLVGGRQDTQYF. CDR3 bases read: TGTGCAAGCAGCTTAGTTGGGGGGCGGCAAGACACCCAGTAC.

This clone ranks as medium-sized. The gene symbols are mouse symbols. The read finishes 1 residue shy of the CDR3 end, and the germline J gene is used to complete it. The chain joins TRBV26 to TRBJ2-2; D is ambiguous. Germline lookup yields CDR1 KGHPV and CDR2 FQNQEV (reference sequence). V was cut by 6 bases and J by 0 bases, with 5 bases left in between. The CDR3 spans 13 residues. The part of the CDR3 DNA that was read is TGTGCCAGCAGGACACCAAACACCGGGCAGCTCTAC. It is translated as CASRTPNTGQLY. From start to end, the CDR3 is CASRTPNTGQLYF.

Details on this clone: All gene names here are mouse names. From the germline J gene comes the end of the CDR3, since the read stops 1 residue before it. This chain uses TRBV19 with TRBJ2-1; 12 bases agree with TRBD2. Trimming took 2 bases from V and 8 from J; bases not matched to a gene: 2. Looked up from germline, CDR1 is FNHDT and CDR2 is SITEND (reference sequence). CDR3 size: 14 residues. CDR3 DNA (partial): TGTGCCAGCAGTATGACTGGGGGGGCGACTGAGCAGTTC. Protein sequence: CASSMTGGATEQF. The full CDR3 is CASSMTGGATEQFF.

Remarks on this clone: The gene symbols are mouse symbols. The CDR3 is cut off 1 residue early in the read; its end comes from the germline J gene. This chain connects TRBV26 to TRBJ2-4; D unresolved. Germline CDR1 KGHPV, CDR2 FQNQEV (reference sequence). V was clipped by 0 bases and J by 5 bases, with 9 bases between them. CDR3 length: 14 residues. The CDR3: CASSLSNPVNTLYF. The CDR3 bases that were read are TGTGCCAGCAGTCTGTCGAATCCAGTAAACACCTTGTAC.

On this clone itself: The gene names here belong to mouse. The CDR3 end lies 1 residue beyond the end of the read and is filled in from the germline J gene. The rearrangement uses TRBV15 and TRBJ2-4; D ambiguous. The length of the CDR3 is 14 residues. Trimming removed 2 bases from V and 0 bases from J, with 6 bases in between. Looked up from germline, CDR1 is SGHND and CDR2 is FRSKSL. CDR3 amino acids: CASSLTASQNTLYF. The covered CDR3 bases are TGTGCCAGCAGTTTAACTGCTAGTCAAAACACCTTGTAC.

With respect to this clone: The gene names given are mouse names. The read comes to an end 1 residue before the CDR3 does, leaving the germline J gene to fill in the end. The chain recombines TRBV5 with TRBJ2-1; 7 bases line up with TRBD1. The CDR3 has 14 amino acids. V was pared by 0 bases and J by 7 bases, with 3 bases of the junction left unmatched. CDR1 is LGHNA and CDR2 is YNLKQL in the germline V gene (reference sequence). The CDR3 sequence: CASSQETGRAEQFF. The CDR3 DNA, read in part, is TGTGCCAGCAGCCAAGAGACAGGGCGGGCTGAGCAGTTC.

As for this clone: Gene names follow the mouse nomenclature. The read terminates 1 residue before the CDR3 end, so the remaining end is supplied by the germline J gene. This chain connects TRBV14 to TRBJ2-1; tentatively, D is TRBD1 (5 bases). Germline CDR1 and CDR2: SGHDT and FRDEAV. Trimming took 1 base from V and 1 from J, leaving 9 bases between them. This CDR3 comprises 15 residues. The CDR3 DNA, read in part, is TGTGCCAGCAGTTTCGTACCAGGGAACTATGCTGAGCAGTTC. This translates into CASSFVPGNYAEQF. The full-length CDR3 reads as CASSFVPGNYAEQFF.

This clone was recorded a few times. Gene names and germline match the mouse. CDR3: CASSLVGQNTEVFF. The sequenced part of the CDR3 DNA is TGTGCCAGCAGCTTAGTTGGACAAAACACAGAAGTCTTC. This chain links TRBV3 with TRBJ1-1; TRBD1 is a possible D gene (5 bases). Coverage ceases 1 residue before the CDR3 finishes, and the germline J gene fills in the end. The germline V gene has CDR1 SNHLY and CDR2 FYNGKV (reference sequence). The CDR3 extends over 14 amino acids. V lost 1 base, J lost 1 base, and 7 bases lay in between.

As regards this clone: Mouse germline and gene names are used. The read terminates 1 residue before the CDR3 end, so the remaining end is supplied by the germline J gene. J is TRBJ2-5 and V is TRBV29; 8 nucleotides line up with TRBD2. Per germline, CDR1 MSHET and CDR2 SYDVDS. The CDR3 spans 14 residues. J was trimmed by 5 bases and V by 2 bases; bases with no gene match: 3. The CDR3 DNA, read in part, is TGTGCTAGCAGTTTAAGCTGGGGGGTAGACACCCAGTAC. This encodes CASSLSWGVDTQY. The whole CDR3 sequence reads CASSLSWGVDTQYF.

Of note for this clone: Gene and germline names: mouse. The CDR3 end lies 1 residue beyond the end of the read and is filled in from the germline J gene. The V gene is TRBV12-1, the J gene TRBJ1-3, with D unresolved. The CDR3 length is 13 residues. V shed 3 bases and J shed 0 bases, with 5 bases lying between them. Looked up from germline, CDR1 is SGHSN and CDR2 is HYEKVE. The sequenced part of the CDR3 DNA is TGTGCCAGCTCTAGGGATTCTGGAAATACGCTCTAT. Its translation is CASSRDSGNTLY. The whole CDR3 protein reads CASSRDSGNTLYF. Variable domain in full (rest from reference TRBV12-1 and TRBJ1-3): DSGVVQSPRHIIKEKGGRSVLTCIPISGHSNVVWYQQTLGKELKFLIQHYEKVERDKGFLPSRFSVQQFDDYHSEMNMSALELEDSAMYFCASSRDSGNTLYFGEGSRLIVV.

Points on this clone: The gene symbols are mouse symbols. CDR3 DNA, as far as it was read: TGTGCTAGCACCAAAAACACAGAAGTCTTC. It yields the protein CASTKNTEVF. The full CDR3 protein reads CASTKNTEVFF. The V call is TRBV29, the J call TRBJ1-1; no clear D gene. The read terminates 1 residue before the CDR3 end, so the remaining end is supplied by the germline J gene. The germline V gene encodes CDR1 MSHET and CDR2 SYDVDS. V gave up 7 bases and J gave up 1 base, with 4 bases separating them. This CDR3 region has 11 residues.

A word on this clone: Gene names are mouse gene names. This CDR3 is CASSPERGEVFF. Incomplete CDR3 DNA: TGTGCCAGCAGCCCCGAGCGGGGAGAAGTCTTC. V gene TRBV3 combines with J gene TRBJ1-1; no firm D call. The read falls 1 residue short of the CDR3 end, and the missing part is taken from the germline J gene. The CDR3 spans 12 residues. The V end was cut by 5 bases, the J end by 7 bases, with 11 bases between. Germline CDR1 and CDR2: SNHLY and FYNGKV (reference sequence).

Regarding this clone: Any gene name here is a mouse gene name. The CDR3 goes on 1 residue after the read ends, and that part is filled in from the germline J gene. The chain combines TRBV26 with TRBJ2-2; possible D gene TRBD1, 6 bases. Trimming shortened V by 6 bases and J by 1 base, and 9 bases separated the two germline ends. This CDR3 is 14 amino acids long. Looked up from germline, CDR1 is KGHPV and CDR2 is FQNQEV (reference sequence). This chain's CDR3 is CASSRTENTGQLYF. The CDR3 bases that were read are TGTGCCAGCAGCCGGACAGAAAACACCGGGCAGCTCTAC.

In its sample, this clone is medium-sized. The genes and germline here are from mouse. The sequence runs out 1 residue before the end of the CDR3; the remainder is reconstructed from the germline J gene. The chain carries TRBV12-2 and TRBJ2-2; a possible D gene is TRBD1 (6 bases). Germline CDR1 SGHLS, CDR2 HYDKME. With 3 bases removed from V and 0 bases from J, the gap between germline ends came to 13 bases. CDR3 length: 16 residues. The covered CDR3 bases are TGTGCCAGCTCTTCCGGGACATTTGCAAACACCGGGCAGCTCTAC. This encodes CASSSGTFANTGQLY. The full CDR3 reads CASSSGTFANTGQLYF.

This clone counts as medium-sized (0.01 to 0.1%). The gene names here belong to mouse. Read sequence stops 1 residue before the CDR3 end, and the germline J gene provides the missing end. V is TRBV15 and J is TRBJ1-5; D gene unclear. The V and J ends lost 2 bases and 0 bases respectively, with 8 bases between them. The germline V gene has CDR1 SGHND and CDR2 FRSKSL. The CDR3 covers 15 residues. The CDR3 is CASSLPDNNNQAPLF. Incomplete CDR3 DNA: TGTGCCAGCAGTTTACCCGACAATAACAACCAGGCTCCGCTT.

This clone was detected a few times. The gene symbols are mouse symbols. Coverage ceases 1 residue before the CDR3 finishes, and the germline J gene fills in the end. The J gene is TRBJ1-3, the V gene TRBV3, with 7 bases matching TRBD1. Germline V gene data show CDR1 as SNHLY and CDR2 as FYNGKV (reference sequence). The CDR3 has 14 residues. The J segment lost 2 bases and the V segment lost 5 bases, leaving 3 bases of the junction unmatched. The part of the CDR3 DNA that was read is TGTGCCAGCAGCCCCCAGGGGGCTGGAAATACGCTCTAT. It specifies CASSPQGAGNTLY. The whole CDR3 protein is CASSPQGAGNTLYF.

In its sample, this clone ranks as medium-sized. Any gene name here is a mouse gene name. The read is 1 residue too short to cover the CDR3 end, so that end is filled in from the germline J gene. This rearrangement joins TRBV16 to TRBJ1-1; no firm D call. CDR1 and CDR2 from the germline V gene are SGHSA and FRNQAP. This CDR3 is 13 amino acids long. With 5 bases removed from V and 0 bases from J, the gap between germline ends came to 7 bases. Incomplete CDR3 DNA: TGTGCAAGCAGCGGGCGGTCAAACACAGAAGTCTTC. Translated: CASSGRSNTEVF. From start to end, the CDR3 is CASSGRSNTEVFF.

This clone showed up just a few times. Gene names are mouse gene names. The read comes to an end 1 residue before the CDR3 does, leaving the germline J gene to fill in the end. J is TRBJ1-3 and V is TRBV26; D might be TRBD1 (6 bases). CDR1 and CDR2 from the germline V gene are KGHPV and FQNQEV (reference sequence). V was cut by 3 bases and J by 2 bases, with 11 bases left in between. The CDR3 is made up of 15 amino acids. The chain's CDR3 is CASSLTGKTGNTLYF. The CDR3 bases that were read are TGTGCCAGCAGTCTCACAGGGAAGACTGGAAATACGCTCTAT.

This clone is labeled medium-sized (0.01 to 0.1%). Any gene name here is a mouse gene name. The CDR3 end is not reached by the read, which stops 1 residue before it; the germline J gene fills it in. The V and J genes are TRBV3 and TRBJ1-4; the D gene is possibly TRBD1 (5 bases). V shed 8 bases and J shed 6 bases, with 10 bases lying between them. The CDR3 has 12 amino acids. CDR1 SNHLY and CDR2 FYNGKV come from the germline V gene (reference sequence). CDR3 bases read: TGTGCCAGCGGGGGGAGGGACGAAAGATTATTT. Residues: CASGGRDERLF. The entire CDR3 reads CASGGRDERLFF.

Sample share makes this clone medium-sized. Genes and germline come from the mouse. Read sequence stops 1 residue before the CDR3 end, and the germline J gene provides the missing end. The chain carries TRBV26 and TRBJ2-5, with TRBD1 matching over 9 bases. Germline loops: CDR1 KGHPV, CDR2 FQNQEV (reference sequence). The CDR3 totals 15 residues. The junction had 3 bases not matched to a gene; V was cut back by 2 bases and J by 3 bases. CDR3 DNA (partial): TGTGCCAGCAGTCTGACAGGGGGCGGGCAAGACACCCAGTAC. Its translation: CASSLTGGGQDTQY. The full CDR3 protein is CASSLTGGGQDTQYF.

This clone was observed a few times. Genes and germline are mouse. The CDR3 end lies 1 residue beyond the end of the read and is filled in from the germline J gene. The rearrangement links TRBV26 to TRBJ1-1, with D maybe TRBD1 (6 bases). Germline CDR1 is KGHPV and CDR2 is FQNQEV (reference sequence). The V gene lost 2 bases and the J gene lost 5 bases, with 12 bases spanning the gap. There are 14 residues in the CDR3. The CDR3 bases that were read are TGTGCCAGCAGTCTGCACCTGGGACAAACAGAAGTCTTC. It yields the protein CASSLHLGQTEVF. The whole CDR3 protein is CASSLHLGQTEVFF.

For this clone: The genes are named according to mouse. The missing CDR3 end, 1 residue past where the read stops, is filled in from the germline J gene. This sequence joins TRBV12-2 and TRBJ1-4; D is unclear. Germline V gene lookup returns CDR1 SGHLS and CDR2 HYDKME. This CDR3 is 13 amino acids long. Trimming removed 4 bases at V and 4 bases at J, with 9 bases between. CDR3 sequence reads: CASSPNINERLFF. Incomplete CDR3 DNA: TGTGCCAGCTCCCCTAACATCAACGAAAGATTATTT. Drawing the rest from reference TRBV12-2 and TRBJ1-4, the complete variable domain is NSGVVQSPRYIIKGKGERSILKCIPISGHLSVAWYQQTQGQELKFFIQHYDKMERDKGNLPSRFSVQQFDDYHSEMNMSALELEDSAVYFCASSPNINERLFFGHGTKLSVL.

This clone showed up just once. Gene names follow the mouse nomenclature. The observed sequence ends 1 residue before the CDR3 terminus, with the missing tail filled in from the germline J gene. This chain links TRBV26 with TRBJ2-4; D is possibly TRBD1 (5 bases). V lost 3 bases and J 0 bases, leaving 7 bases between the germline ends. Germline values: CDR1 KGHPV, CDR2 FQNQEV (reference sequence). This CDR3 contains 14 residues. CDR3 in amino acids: CASSLDSSQNTLYF. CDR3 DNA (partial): TGTGCCAGCAGTCTCGACAGTAGTCAAAACACCTTGTAC.